This T cell receptor (beta chain) was documented in a study of persistence of HIV-infected CD4 T cells (dated by TCRdb to 2018 to 2020). Notes on the research overall: CMV- and HIV-1 Gag-responding CD4+ T cells were isolated from ART-treated individuals so that antigen-driven clonal expansion of HIV-1-infected cells could be examined. Suppressive ART had been received by participants for a median of roughly eight years. Peripheral blood samples of up to about 200 mL were obtained at multiple time points, with the exception of a couple of participants, for whom leukapheresis was performed at a single time point. Proviral sequencing was used to assess clonality among infected cells, whereas TCRbeta sequencing gauged the clonality of all cells within each sorted population. In the cross-participant TCR cluster analysis, under ten participants were included for CMV and more than five participants were included for Gag.

The treatment or condition label here, explained by the study, means: suppressive antiretroviral therapy. A pool of overlapping HIV-1 Gag 15-mer peptides, at 0.75 to 1 ug per peptide per mL, was used to stimulate the cells. Memory CD4+ T cells that did not respond, being CD40L-negative, CD69-negative and CD45RO-high, were sorted as memory populations depleted of antigen-responding cells. Participants were HIV-1-infected adults who started suppressive ART during chronic infection. For at least 4 years, the participants' plasma HIV-1 RNA had been undetectable, below 50 copies/mL. To be included, a participant needed positive CMV serology and a CD4+ T cell count above 400 cells/uL. Before stimulation, PBMCs were isolated using density centrifugation and then depleted of CD8+ T cells. Stimulation of CD8-depleted PBMCs was carried out for approximately 20 hours with anti-CD28/CD49d costimulation, CD40-blocking antibody and enfuvirtide, to prevent new infections. Cell sorting was performed on a Beckman Coulter MoFlo Legacy or XDP sorter, and dead cells were excluded with propidium iodide. For samples with more than one million cells, genomic DNA was extracted with the QIAamp DNA Mini Kit, and for all other samples the Quick-DNA Microprep Kit was used.

The CDR3 contains 15 residues, cysteine and phenylalanine counted. The sequence is cut down to CDR3 DNA, 45 bases in frame from base 1. The junction carries 7 bases between V and J, which are trimmed by 0 bases and 0 bases respectively. CDR1 and CDR2 were assigned from the germline V gene (reference sequence) as LNHDA and SQIVND. The investigation overall reported the following: Restriction of bulk TCR analyses to the rare CMV-responding cells that actually carried HIV-1 proviruses was not possible. TCRbeta richness in CMV- and Gag-responding cells was significantly lower than in anti-CD3/anti-CD28-responding cells; CMV-responding cells had higher oligoclonality than CD3/CD28-stimulated and Gag-responding cells. The study involved few individuals and tested only a limited range of antigens. Within the same sorted populations, TCR oligoclonality correlated with proviral oligoclonality. Degenerate expanded CDR3beta sequences were enriched in antigen-responding cells, suggesting convergent selection of CD4+ responses to CMV and Gag.

The immunoSEQ hsTCRB assay version 4, run in survey mode, was used to sequence TCRbeta repertoires from genomic DNA. For TCRbeta sequencing, genomic DNA was diluted to around 11 ng/uL, with up to about 1 ug used per sample. On the authors' methods: TCRbeta data analysis was done in ImmunoSeq Analyzer 3.0, and diversity was calculated on productive nucleotide rearrangements. Using the Immunarch R package, the improved Chao index served to estimate lower-bound TCR diversity and the Gini coefficient served to estimate clonality. Nucleotide rearrangements that differed but encoded the same CDR3beta amino acid sequence were counted as separate clonotypes. Differential abundance analysis identified TCRbeta sequences significantly enriched in antigen-responding cells relative to anti-CD3/anti-CD28-activated cells. Using predicted peptide-MHC specificity as the basis, GLIPH2 grouped TCRs into clusters, both for each participant individually and for the merged data sets that combined participants. The clones in this table, taken by TCRdb from immuneACCESS, are in-frame only. Not every clone is retained; where verified, under half of the shortfall comes from an unresolved V gene, and the cause of the rest is unknown. V, J and clone size derive from that table, while D and trimming were established from the DNA sequence. For this sample there are some 40,000 clones; about 85% appear just once. 5% to 5.5% of the sample rests with the top ten.

Concerning this clone: Its target antigen remains unknown. Base qualities are not recorded, but no much larger clone differs from it by a single base.

The source was cultured CD4+ T cells from PBMCs, collected from a patient who received antiretroviral therapy. The label giving this sample's cell subset or site can be read as: CD40L-CD69- CD45RO-high memory CD4 T cells not responding to Gag peptides. The chain employs TRBV19 and TRBJ2-3, with no D gene named confidently. The clonotype comes from an adult with HIV. The donor label of this sample is uncertain. The CDR3 region has the sequence CASSIDRTSTDTQYF. The DNA sequence is TGTGCCAGTAGTATAGACAGAACTAGCACAGATACGCAGTATTTT.